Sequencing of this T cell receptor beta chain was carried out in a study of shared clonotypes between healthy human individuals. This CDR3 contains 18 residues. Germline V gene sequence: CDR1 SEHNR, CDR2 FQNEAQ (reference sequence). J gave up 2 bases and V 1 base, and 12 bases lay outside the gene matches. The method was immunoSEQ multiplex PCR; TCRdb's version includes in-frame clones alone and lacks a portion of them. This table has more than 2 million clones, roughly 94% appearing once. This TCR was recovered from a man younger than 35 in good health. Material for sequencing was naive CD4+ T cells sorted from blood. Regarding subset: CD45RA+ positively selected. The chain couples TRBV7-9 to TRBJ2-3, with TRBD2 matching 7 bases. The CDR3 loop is CASSLGTTGTMYTDTQYF. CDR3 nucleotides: TGTGCCAGCAGCTTAGGTACAACCGGGACTATGTACACAGATACGCAGTATTTT.